This record covers a single TCR beta chain. The CDR3 covers 16 residues. The trim removed 4 bases at V and 5 bases at J, leaving 11 bases unmatched. Germline CDR1 and CDR2: LGHDT and YNNKEL (reference sequence). This sample stems from a study of blood T cell repertoires in COVID-19. About the study: Samples taken during acute and convalescent COVID-19 were collected in the United States, Italy and Spain. Sample material is recorded as cDNA or gDNA derived from T cells, B-cell-depleted T cells, or PBMCs.

In the authors' workflow: Nucleated cell number was recorded as an estimate derived from reference gene primer amplification. Produced via immunoSEQ multiplex PCR; TCRdb's table is partial and in-frame only. Clone size and the V and J calls come from that table; the DNA yielded D and trimming. The data hold about 64,000 clones, with approximately 80% observed a single time. The sequence was obtained from a woman between 55 and 75 years old with acute or convalescent COVID-19. Sequenced input: peripheral blood. The chain couples TRBV3-1 (or the pseudogene TRBV3-2) to TRBJ1-1; the match to TRBD1 covers 9 bases. Written as DNA, the CDR3 is TGTGCCAGCAGCCCTGGGACAGGGCTTTTGAGTACTGAAGCTTTCTTT. This encodes CASSPGTGLLSTEAFF.